Following are 4 T cell receptor beta chains from one sample sequenced in a study of blood T cell repertoires in COVID-19. TCRdb keeps only in-frame clones here, not all; method: immunoSEQ multiplex PCR. The sample lists tens of thousands of clones, roughly 90% occurring once. Input material: peripheral blood. These receptors came from a human donor in a cohort sampled during active COVID-19.

This clone has a single count. V is TRBV5-8 and J is TRBJ1-2; D gene ambiguous. V dropped 0 bases and J dropped 2 bases, with 8 bases sitting between them. There are 14 residues in the CDR3. Germline V gene sequence: CDR1 SGHTS, CDR2 YDEGEE. The CDR3 spells CASSLDWRNYGYTF. The CDR3 DNA reads TGTGCCAGCAGCTTGGACTGGAGAAACTATGGCTACACCTTC. Supplemented by reference TRBV5-8 and TRBJ1-2, the full variable domain reads EAGVTQSPTHLIKTRGQQATLRCSPISGHTSVYWYQQALGLGLQFLLWYDEGEERNRGNFPPRFSGRQFPNYSSELNVNALELEDSALYLCASSLDWRNYGYTFGSGTRLTVV.

V usage is TRBV30 and J usage is TRBJ2-1; TRBD2 aligns across 9 bases. Trimming at V came to 1 base and at J to 6 bases, leaving 13 bases not matched to a gene. The CDR3 has 17 amino acids. Germline V gene sequence: CDR1 GTSNPN, CDR2 SVGIG (reference sequence). CDR3 in DNA: TGTGCCTGGAGTGATCATATAACTAGCGGGCGGGGCAATGAGCAGTTCTTC. Its protein product is CAWSDHITSGRGNEQFF.

This chain joins TRBV30 and TRBJ1-2; possibly TRBD1 for D (5 bases). This CDR3 is built from 15 residues. CDR1 GTSNPN and CDR2 SVGIG come from the germline V gene (reference sequence). Trimming removed 1 base at V and 4 bases at J, with 16 bases between. The CDR3 DNA reads as TGTGCCTGGAGTGACTCTCGGGGGTCGATCTATGGCTACACCTTC. Protein product: CAWSDSRGSIYGYTF.

The V call is TRBV27, the J call TRBJ2-7, with TRBD2 matching over 12 bases. Germline V gene sequence: CDR1 MNHEY, CDR2 SMNVEV (reference sequence). The V and J ends lost 3 bases and 6 bases, in that order; junction bases with no gene match: 6. There are 15 residues in the CDR3. In DNA form, the CDR3 reads TGTGCCAGCAGTTTGACTAGCGGGAGCGGGGTCGAGCAGTACTTC. This codes for CASSLTSGSGVEQYF.